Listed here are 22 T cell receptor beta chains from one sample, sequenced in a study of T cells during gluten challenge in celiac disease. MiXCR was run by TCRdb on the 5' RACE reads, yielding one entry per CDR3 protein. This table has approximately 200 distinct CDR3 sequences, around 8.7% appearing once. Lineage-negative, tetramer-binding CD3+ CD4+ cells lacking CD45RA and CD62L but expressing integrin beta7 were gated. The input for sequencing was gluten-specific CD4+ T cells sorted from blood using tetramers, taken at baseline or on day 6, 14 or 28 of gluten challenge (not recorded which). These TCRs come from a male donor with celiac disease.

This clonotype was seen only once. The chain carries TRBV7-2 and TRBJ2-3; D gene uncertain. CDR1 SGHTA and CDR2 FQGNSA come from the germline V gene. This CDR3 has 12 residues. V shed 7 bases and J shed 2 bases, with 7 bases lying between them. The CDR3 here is CASIRLTDTQYF. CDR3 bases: TGTGCCAGCATACGACTCACAGATACGCAGTATTTT.

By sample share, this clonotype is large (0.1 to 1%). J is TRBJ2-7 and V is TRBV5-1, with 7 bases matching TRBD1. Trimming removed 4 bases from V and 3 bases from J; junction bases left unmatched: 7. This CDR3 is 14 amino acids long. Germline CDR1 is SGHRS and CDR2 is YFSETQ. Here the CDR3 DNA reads TGCGCCAGCAGCATCGGGACAGTCGGCTACGAGCAGTACTTC. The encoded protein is CASSIGTVGYEQYF. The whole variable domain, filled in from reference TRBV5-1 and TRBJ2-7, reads KAGVTQTPRYLIKTRGQQVTLSCSPISGHRSVSWYQQTPGQGLQFLFEYFSETQRNKGNFPGRFSGRQFSNSRSEMNVSTLELGDSALYLCASSIGTVGYEQYFGPGTRLTVT.

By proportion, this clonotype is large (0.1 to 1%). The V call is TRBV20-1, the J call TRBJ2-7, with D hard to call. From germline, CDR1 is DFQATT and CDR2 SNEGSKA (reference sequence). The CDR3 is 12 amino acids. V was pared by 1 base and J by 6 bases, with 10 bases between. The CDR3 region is CSARVQDLEQYF. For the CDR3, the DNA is TGCAGTGCTAGAGTGCAGGATCTCGAGCAGTACTTC.

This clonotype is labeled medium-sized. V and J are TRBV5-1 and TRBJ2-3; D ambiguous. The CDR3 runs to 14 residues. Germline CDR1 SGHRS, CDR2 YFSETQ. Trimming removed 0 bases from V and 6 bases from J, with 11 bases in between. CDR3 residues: CASSLAQTGDTQYF. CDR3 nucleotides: TGCGCCAGCAGCTTGGCCCAGACCGGGGATACGCAGTATTTT.

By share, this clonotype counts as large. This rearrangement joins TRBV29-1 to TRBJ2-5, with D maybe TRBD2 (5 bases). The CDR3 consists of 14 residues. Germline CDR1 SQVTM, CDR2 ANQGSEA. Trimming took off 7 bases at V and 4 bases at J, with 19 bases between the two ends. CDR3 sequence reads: CSAGVGGWGETQYF. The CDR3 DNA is TGCAGCGCCGGGGTTGGTGGGTGGGGAGAGACCCAGTACTTC.

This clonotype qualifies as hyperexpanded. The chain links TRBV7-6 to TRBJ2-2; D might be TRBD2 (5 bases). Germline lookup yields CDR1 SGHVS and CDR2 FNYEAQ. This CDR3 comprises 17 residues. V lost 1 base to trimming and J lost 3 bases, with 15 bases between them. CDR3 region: CASSLVGLKWDTGELFF. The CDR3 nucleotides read TGTGCCAGCAGCTTAGTTGGACTGAAGTGGGACACCGGGGAGCTGTTTTTT.

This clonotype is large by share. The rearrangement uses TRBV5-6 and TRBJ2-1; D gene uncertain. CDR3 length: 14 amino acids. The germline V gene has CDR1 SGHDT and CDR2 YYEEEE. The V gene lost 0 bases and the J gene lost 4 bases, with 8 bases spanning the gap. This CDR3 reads CASSLVHLYNEQFF. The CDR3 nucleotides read TGTGCCAGCAGCTTGGTCCACCTGTACAATGAGCAGTTCTTC.

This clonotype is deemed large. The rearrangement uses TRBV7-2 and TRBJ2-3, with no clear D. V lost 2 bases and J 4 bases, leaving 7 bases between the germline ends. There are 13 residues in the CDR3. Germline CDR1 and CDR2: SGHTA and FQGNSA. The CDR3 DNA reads TGTGCCAGCAGCTTACGTTGGGCAGATACGCAGTATTTT. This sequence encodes CASSLRWADTQYF.

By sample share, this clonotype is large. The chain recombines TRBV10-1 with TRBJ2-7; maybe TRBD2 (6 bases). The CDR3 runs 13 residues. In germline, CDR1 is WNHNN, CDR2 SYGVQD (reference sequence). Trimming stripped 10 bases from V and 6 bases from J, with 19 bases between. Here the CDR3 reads CATSWEAGSEQYF. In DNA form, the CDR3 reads TGCGCCACCTCCTGGGAGGCCGGGAGCGAGCAGTACTTC.

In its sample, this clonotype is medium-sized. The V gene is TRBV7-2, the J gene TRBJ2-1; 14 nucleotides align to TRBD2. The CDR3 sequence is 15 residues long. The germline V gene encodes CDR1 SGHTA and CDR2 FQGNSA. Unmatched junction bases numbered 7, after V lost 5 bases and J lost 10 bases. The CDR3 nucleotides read TGTGCCAGCAGCGTCAGACTAGCGGGGGGGCACGAGCAGTTCTTC. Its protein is CASSVRLAGGHEQFF.

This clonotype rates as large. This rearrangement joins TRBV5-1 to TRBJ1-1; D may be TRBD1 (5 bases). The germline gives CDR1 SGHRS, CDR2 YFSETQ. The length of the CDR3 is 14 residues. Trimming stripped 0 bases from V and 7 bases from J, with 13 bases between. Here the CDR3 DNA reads TGCGCCAGCAGCTTGGCCCCCAATGGGGGTGAAGCTTTCTTT. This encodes CASSLAPNGGEAFF.

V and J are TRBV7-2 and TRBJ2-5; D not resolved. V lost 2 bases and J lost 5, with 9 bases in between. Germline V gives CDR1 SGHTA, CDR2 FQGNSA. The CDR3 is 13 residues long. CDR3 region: CASSLRVLETQYF. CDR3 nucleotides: TGTGCCAGCAGCTTACGGGTTTTGGAGACCCAGTACTTC.

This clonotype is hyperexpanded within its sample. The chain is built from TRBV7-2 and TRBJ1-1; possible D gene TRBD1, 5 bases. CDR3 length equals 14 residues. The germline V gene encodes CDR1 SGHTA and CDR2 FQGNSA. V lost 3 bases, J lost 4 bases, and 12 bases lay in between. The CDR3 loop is CASSFSGGITEAFF. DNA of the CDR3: TGTGCCAGCAGCTTCTCTGGGGGTATCACTGAAGCTTTCTTT.

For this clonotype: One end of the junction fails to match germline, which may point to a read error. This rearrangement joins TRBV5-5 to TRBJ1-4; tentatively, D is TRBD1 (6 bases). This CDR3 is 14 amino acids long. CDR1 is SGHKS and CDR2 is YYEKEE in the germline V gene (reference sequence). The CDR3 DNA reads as TGTGCCAGCAGTCCCGCATCCACAGGGAGAAAAACTGTTTTT. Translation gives CASSPASTGRKTVF.

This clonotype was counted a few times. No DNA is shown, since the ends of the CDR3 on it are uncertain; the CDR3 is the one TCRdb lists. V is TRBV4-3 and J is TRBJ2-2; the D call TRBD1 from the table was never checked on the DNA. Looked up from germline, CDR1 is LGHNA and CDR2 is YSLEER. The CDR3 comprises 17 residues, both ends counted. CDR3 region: CASSQDQRGPAPGSCFF.

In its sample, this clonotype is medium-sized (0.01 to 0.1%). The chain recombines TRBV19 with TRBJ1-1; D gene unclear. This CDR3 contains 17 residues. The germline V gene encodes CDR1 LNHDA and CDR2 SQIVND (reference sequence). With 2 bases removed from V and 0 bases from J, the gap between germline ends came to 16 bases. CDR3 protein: CASSIPPQAALNTEAFF. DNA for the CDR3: TGTGCCAGTAGTATACCCCCGCAAGCAGCTCTGAACACTGAAGCTTTCTTT.

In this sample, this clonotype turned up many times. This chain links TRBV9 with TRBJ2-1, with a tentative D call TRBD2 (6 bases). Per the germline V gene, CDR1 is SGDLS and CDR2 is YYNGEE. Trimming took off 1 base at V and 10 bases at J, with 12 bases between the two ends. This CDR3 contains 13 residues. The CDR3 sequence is CASSVWASAEQFF. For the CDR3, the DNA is TGTGCCAGCAGCGTATGGGCTAGCGCCGAGCAGTTCTTC.

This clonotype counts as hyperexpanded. Here the CDR3 DNA reads TGTGCCAGCAGCTTGTGGCAGCAGCCAGATACGCAGTATTTT. It yields the protein CASSLWQQPDTQYF. The chain carries TRBV5-5 and TRBJ2-3, with D unresolved. Germline-derived CDR1 and CDR2 are SGHKS and YYEKEE (reference sequence). Deletions cut 1 base from V and 4 bases from J, with 10 bases between. The CDR3 loop spans 14 amino acids.

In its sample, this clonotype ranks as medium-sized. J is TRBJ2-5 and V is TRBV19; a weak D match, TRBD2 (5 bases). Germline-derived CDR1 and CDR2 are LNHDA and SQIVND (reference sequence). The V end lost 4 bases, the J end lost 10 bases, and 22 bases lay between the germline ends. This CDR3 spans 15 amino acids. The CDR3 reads CASSTASPLLSDQYF. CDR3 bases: TGTGCCAGTAGTACGGCTAGCCCACTCCTGAGTGACCAGTACTTC.

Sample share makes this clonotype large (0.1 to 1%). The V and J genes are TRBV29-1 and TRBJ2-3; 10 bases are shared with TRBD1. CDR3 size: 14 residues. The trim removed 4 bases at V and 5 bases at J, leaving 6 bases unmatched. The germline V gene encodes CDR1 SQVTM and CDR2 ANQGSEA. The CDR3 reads CSVAGQGEGDTQYF. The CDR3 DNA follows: TGCAGCGTTGCCGGACAGGGGGAAGGAGATACGCAGTATTTT.

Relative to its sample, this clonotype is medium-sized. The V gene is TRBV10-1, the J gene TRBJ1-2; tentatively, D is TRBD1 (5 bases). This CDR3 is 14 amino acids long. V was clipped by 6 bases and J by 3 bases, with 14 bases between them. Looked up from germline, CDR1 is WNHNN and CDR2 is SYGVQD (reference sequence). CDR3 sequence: CASRRKGPYYGYTF. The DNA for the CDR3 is TGCGCCAGCAGGAGGAAGGGGCCATACTATGGCTACACCTTC.

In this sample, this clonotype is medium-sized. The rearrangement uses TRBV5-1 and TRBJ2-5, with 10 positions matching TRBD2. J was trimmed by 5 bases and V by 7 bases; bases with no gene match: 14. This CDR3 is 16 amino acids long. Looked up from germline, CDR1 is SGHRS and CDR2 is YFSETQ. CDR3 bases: TGCGCCAGCGGACATGGGGTAGCGGGGGGTCTGGAGACCCAGTACTTC. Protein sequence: CASGHGVAGGLETQYF.